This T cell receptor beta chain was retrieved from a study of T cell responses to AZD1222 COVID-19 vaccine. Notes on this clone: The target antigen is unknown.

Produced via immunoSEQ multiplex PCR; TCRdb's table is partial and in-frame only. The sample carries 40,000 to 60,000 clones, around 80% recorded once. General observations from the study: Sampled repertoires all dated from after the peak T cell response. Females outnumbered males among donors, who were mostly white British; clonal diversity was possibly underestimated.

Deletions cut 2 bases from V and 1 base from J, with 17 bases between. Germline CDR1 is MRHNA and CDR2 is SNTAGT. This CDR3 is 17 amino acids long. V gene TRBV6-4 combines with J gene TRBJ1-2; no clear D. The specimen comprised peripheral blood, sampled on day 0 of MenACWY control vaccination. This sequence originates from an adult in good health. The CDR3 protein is CASSDDQRSPLNYGYTF. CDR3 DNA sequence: TGTGCCAGCAGTGACGACCAAAGGTCCCCCCTTAACTATGGCTACACCTTC.